This is a list of T cell receptor beta chains from one sample in a study of T cell repertoires in cytomegalovirus infection. These receptors have no identified antigens. TCRdb analysed the reads with MiXCR anew, one entry per CDR3 protein. The sample yields about 400,000 distinct CDR3 sequences, approximately 35% seen once. The sequencing here drew on cultured PBMCs, taken from culture after CMV antigen stimulation. The receptors originated from a human donor in good health (CMV status not recorded). Some clones in this sample may be carry-over from other donors' samples. CDR3s include the opening cysteine and the closing phenylalanine or tryptophan. A D gene is named only where the DNA matches it firmly. The size field is filled for only some rows; it gives once, few, many or a size class.

.	.	14	TRBV4-3	TRBJ2-2	TGCGCCAGCAGCCAACGACTAGGCCCTGGGGAGCTGTTTTTT	CASSQRLGPGELFF
few	.	14	TRBV6-2/TRBV6-3	TRBJ2-5	TGTGCCAGCAGTTACTACGGGAGAGGGGAGACCCAGTACTTC	CASSYYGRGETQYF
.	.	15	TRBV5-4	TRBJ2-5	TGTGCCAGCAGCTTGGCAGCGGAGCCAGGAGAGACCCAGTACTTC	CASSLAAEPGETQYF
.	.	16	TRBV4-1	TRBJ1-5	TGCGCCAGCAGCCAAGGTGAGGGACTGTTCAAAGGCCCCCAGCATTTT	CASSQGEGLFKGPQHF
few	.	15	TRBV4-3	TRBJ1-5	TGCGCCAGCAGCCAAGACCGGGACAGCAATCAGCCCCAGCATTTT	CASSQDRDSNQPQHF
.	TRBD2	14	TRBV6-2/TRBV6-3	TRBJ2-1	TGTGCCGGAAGTTTTAGCGGGAGGGCCGGGGAGCAGTTCTTC	CAGSFSGRAGEQFF
.	.	18	TRBV14	TRBJ1-4	TGTGCCAGCAGCCTAACGTTCCCCGTATCACGGACTAATGAAAAACTGTTTTTT	CASSLTFPVSRTNEKLFF
many	.	17	TRBV7-2	TRBJ1-1	TGTGCCAGCAGTTACAGGGAGGGGGGCCTTGAGGGCACTGAAGCTTTCTTT	CASSYREGGLEGTEAFF
.	TRBD1	14	TRBV9	TRBJ1-1	TGTGCCAGCAGCGGCAGACAGGGGGACACTGAAGCTTTCTTT	CASSGRQGDTEAFF
.	TRBD1	16	TRBV19	TRBJ1-5	TGTGCCAGCCGCCCGCGGGGACAGGGGATGAATCAGCCCCAGCATTTT	CASRPRGQGMNQPQHF
.	.	13	TRBV20-1	TRBJ1-1	TGCAGTGCTATCGGTGGCGGCTCGGGTGAAGCTTTCTTT	CSAIGGGSGEAFF
.	TRBD1	14	TRBV7-2	TRBJ2-7	TGTGCCAGCAGCCAATCCCAGGGGGCCTACGAGCAGTACTTC	CASSQSQGAYEQYF
many	.	15	TRBV7-2	TRBJ2-6	TGTGCCAGCAGCTTTTTTCTCTCTGGGGCCAACGTCCTGACTTTC	CASSFFLSGANVLTF
.	.	16	TRBV18	TRBJ1-1	TGTGCCAGCTCACCGAGAGGTACCCGTATGAACACTGAAGCTTTCTTT	CASSPRGTRMNTEAFF
few	TRBD1	17	TRBV28	TRBJ2-2	TGTGCCAGCAGAAGCCCTTGGACAGGGGTTATCAACGGGGAGCTGTTTTTT	CASRSPWTGVINGELFF
.	TRBD1	21	TRBV7-2	TRBJ1-1	TGTGCCAGCAGCTTGAGGGGGCTCGTATTTTCGGGCGCTCAATCGGGCACTGAAGCTTTCTTT	CASSLRGLVFSGAQSGTEAFF
.	.	12	TRBV7-2	TRBJ2-2	TGTGCCAGCAGCTTCACCACCGGGGAGCTGTTTTTT	CASSFTTGELFF
few	TRBD1	16	TRBV12-3/TRBV12-4	TRBJ1-6	TGTGCCAGCAGCTCGACAGGGAGCTCCTATAATTCACCCCTCCACTTT	CASSSTGSSYNSPLHF
.	.	13	TRBV20-1	TRBJ2-1	TGCAGTGCTGGAAGATCCCTCTACAATGAGCAGTTCTTC	CSAGRSLYNEQFF
.	TRBD1	15	TRBV4-1	TRBJ1-1	TGCGCCAGCAGCCAAGGGGGTGGGCTCGGGGACAGAGCTTTCTTT	CASSQGGGLGDRAFF
few	.	13	TRBV12-3/TRBV12-4	TRBJ2-3	TGTGCCAGCCCAGGGGAAGGAGCAGATACGCAGTATTTT	CASPGEGADTQYF
few	TRBD1	15	TRBV28	TRBJ1-1	TGTGCCAGCAGACTCTTGACAGGGATGAAGTCTGAAGCTTTCTTT	CASRLLTGMKSEAFF
.	.	12	TRBV4-1	TRBJ1-1	TGCGCCAGCAGAGATGCTAACACTGAAGCTTTCTTT	CASRDANTEAFF
.	.	16	TRBV28	TRBJ2-5	TGTGCCAGCAGTTTTGGCTCGACAGCTCTTAAAGAGACCCAGTACTTC	CASSFGSTALKETQYF
few	TRBD1	17	TRBV6-1	TRBJ1-1	TGTGCCAGCAGACAACCGACAGGGCTCGAGGGGAACACTGAAGCTTTCTTT	CASRQPTGLEGNTEAFF
few	.	14	TRBV14	TRBJ2-2	TGTGCCAGCAGCCAGCGACTAAGCCCCGGGGAGCTGTTTTTT	CASSQRLSPGELFF
few	TRBD1	15	TRBV6-1	TRBJ1-6	TGTGCCAGCAGCTTTGGACAGGGGATTAATTCACCCCTCCACTTT	CASSFGQGINSPLHF
.	.	12	TRBV7-2	TRBJ2-1	TGTGCCAGCAGCCCCTGGGACAATGAGCAGTTCTTC	CASSPWDNEQFF
few	.	15	TRBV6-2/TRBV6-3	TRBJ1-1	TGTGCCAGCATCCCCATTGGGGTCTCGAACACTGAAGCTTTCTTT	CASIPIGVSNTEAFF
few	TRBD2	14	TRBV7-9	TRBJ2-7	TGTGCCAGCAGCCCCCGGACTAGCGGTCACGAGCAGTACTTC	CASSPRTSGHEQYF
once	.	14	TRBV4-1	TRBJ2-7	TGCGCCAGCAGCCAAGATCTGGGGGACTACGAGCAGTACTTC	CASSQDLGDYEQYF
.	.	16	TRBV7-9	TRBJ2-4	TGTGCCAGCAGCCCCTCCTCCGGGCAGTCCAAAAACATTCAGTACTTC	CASSPSSGQSKNIQYF
.	.	12	TRBV7-2	TRBJ1-1	TGTGCCAGCAGCGTGGACCACACTGAAGCTTTCTTT	CASSVDHTEAFF
few	.	15	TRBV7-2	TRBJ2-1	TGTGCCAGCAGCTCCACTCGGGGGAGCTGGAATGAGCAGTTCTTC	CASSSTRGSWNEQFF
.	.	14	TRBV27	TRBJ1-5	TGTGCCAGCAGCCAGTTTGGGAGCAATCAGCCCCAGCATTTT	CASSQFGSNQPQHF
.	.	12	TRBV6-2/TRBV6-3	TRBJ2-1	TGTGCCAGCAGCCACCAGGCCGCCCGTGAGTTCTTC	CASSHQAAREFF
.	.	14	TRBV18	TRBJ1-5	TGTGCCAGCTCACCGGACTATAGCAATCAGCCCCAGCATTTT	CASSPDYSNQPQHF
.	.	18	TRBV11-2	TRBJ2-5	TGTGCCAGCAGCTTAGCGCTGCTCAAGGACGTAGCCCATGAGACCCAGTACTTC	CASSLALLKDVAHETQYF
few	.	13	TRBV7-2	TRBJ1-1	TGTGCCAGCACCCCCGGCAGGAACACTGAAGCTTTCTTT	CASTPGRNTEAFF
.	.	12	TRBV6-2/TRBV6-3	TRBJ1-2	TGTGCCAGCAGACGCGCCAACTATGGCTACACCTTC	CASRRANYGYTF